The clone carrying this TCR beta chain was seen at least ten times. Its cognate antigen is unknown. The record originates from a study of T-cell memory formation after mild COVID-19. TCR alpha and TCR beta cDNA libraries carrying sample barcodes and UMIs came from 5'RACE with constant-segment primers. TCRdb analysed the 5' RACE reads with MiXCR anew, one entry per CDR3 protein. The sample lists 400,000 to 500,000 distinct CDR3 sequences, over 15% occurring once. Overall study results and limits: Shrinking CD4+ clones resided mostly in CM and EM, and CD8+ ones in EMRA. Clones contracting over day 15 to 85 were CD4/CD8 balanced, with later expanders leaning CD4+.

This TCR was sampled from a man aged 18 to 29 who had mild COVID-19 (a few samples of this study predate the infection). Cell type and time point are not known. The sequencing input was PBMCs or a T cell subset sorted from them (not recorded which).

For the CDR3, the DNA is TGTGCCAGCAGCTCCGGGTTTGACGAGCAGTACTTC. Translation gives CASSSGFDEQYF. The rearrangement joins TRBV7-2 to TRBJ2-7, with unresolved D. V was clipped by 4 bases and J by 5 bases, with 9 bases between them. Germline V gene lookup returns CDR1 SGHTA and CDR2 FQGNSA. The CDR3 is 12 residues long. The whole variable domain, filled in from reference TRBV7-2 and TRBJ2-7, reads GAGVSQSPSNKVTEKGKDVELRCDPISGHTALYWYRQSLGQGLEFLIYFQGNSAPDKSGLPSDRFSAERTGGSVSTLTIQRTQQEDSAVYLCASSSGFDEQYFGPGTRLTVT.